This is a list of T cell receptor beta chains from one sample in a study of Graves' ophthalmopathy and Graves' hyperthyroidism. MiXCR, applied by TCRdb to the multiplex PCR reads, yields one record per CDR3 protein. The data contain under 350,000 distinct CDR3 sequences, 15% to 20% of them seen just once; the ten biggest clones take up approximately 13%. The sequencing sample was made of peripheral blood. Source of these receptors: an adult man with Graves' ophthalmopathy. The CDR3 runs from the conserved cysteine through the conserved F or W. The order of the fields is J gene, V gene, clone size, D gene, CDR3 DNA, CDR3 protein. A D gene is named only where the DNA matches it firmly. Clone sizes are given selectively: once, few, many, or a class where the clone is expanded.

>TRBJ2-5|TRBV20-1|many|TRBD2
TGCAGTGCTAGAGATACCCGGGGGGGTGAGACCCAGTACTTC
CSARDTRGGETQYF
>TRBJ1-1|TRBV12-3/TRBV12-4|many|-
TGTGCCAGCAGTTTCAGGCAGGGTCAGACTGAAGCTTTCTTT
CASSFRQGQTEAFF
>TRBJ1-3|TRBV12-3/TRBV12-4|many|-
TGTGCCAGCAGTATCGGGACGGGCTCTGGAAACACCATATATTTT
CASSIGTGSGNTIYF
>TRBJ1-1|TRBV20-1|many|-
TGCAGTGCTAGAGATTTGGGCCCAATCGTGGTCACTGAAGCTTTCTTT
CSARDLGPIVVTEAFF
>TRBJ2-2|TRBV7-2|many|-
TGTGCCAGCAGTATAGCGGCGAACACCGGGGAGCTGTTTTTT
CASSIAANTGELFF
>TRBJ1-5|TRBV28|many|-
TGTGCCAGCAGTTTTCAGGCGATTAGCAATCAGCCCCAGCATTTT
CASSFQAISNQPQHF
>TRBJ1-1|TRBV11-2|many|-
TGTGCCAGCAGCTTATATGGTGACACTGAAGCTTTCTTT
CASSLYGDTEAFF
>TRBJ1-2|TRBV7-2|many|-
TGTGCCAGCAGCTTATCAGCGGGGAACTATGGCTACACCTTC
CASSLSAGNYGYTF
>TRBJ2-7|TRBV28|many|-
TGTGCCAGCATCTCAGGGGTCTCCTACGAGCAGTACTTC
CASISGVSYEQYF
>TRBJ2-7|TRBV6-2/TRBV6-3|once|-
TGTGCCAGCAGGACCGACAGCCTCGAGCAGTACTTC
CASRTDSLEQYF
>TRBJ1-1|TRBV5-1|many|-
TGCGCCAGCAGCTTAAGCGGAGACGCTTTCTTT
CASSLSGDAFF
>TRBJ1-1|TRBV30|once|-
TGTGCCTGGAGTAGTGGGTTCACTGAAGCTTTCTTT
CAWSSGFTEAFF
>TRBJ1-1|TRBV12-3/TRBV12-4|many|-
TGTGCCAGCAGTTTCGGGATGAACACTGAAGCTTTCTTT
CASSFGMNTEAFF
>TRBJ2-5|TRBV6-1|many|TRBD1
TGTGCCCACGCCAGGGGGAACAGGCCACTCGTACAAGAGACCCAGTACTTC
CAHARGNRPLVQETQYF
>TRBJ1-2|TRBV7-2|-|TRBD1
TGTGCCAGCAGTCTGGACAGGGTGGGTGGCTACATCTTC
CASSLDRVGGYIF
>TRBJ1-6|TRBV27|many|TRBD1
TGTGCCAGCAGGACGGGACAGGGCAGCTCACCCCTCCACTTT
CASRTGQGSSPLHF
>TRBJ2-5|TRBV12-3/TRBV12-4|-|-
TGTGCCAGCAGTTTAGCGGGAGGACTCGAAGAGACCCAGTACTTC
CASSLAGGLEETQYF
>TRBJ1-5|TRBV6-1|-|-
TGTGCCAGCCACCTTGGGATTCATCAGCCCCAGCATTTT
CASHLGIHQPQHF
>TRBJ2-5|TRBV4-1|many|TRBD2
TGCGCCAGCAGCCAGCCGGGTAGCGGGAACCAAGAGACCCAGTACTTC
CASSQPGSGNQETQYF
>TRBJ1-1|TRBV11-2|many|-
TGTGCCAGCAGCTCGAACAGGGCTTCTGAAGCTTTCTTT
CASSSNRASEAFF
>TRBJ1-3|TRBV20-1|many|-
TGCAGTGCTAGTAGAACTGATGGAAACACCATATATTTT
CSASRTDGNTIYF
>TRBJ2-5|TRBV20-1|many|TRBD1
TGCAGTGCTAGAGCGACAGGGATAAGAGAGACCCAGTACTTC
CSARATGIRETQYF
>TRBJ2-7|TRBV7-8|many|-
TGTGCCAGCAGCCTAGATCGCTGGACCCTCGAGCAGTACTTC
CASSLDRWTLEQYF
>TRBJ2-5|TRBV11-2|many|TRBD1
TGTGCCAGCAGCTCTAGGCCCGGGACAGGGGGCATAGAGACCCAGTACTTC
CASSSRPGTGGIETQYF
>TRBJ1-6|TRBV6-5|many|-
TGTGCCAGCAGTTTTCAGGGGTCTTCGGGTAATTCACCCCTCCACTTT
CASSFQGSSGNSPLHF
>TRBJ2-4|TRBV29-1|many|-
TGCAGCGTTTATGGTTCCAAAAACATTCAGTACTTC
CSVYGSKNIQYF
>TRBJ1-1|TRBV11-2|many|-
TGTGCCAGCAGCGGGCCAGGGTCTGAAGCTTTCTTT
CASSGPGSEAFF
>TRBJ1-1|TRBV14|many|-
TGTGCCAGCAGCTACGTCTCAGGCGGCACTGAAGCTTTCTTT
CASSYVSGGTEAFF
>TRBJ1-6|TRBV6-5|many|-
TGTGCCAGCAGTTACGCAATTATCAAGGGTTATTCACCCCTCCACTTT
CASSYAIIKGYSPLHF
>TRBJ1-1|TRBV5-4|many|-
TGTGCCAGCACGCTCGACTGGGGAGCTACTGAAGCTTTCTTT
CASTLDWGATEAFF
>TRBJ1-1|TRBV20-1|many|-
TGCAGTGCTGTCCGGGACCCTGTAACTGAAGCTTTCTTT
CSAVRDPVTEAFF
>TRBJ2-7|TRBV12-3/TRBV12-4|many|-
TGTGCCAGCAGTTTGATGAGGGGAGGCTACGAGCAGTACTTC
CASSLMRGGYEQYF
>TRBJ2-6|TRBV7-8|many|TRBD2
TGTGCCAGCAGGTTCAGCGGGGTAGACCTCTCTGGGGCCAACGTCCTGACTTTC
CASRFSGVDLSGANVLTF
>TRBJ2-7|TRBV7-2|many|-
TGTGCCAGCAGCCAACAGGTGGGGTCCTACGAGCAGTACTTC
CASSQQVGSYEQYF
>TRBJ1-2|TRBV29-1|many|-
TGCAGCGTTGAAAAGGGATTCGATGGCTACACCTTC
CSVEKGFDGYTF
>TRBJ2-5|TRBV4-3|many|-
TGCGCCAGCAGCCAAGGGGAAGAAGAGACCCAGTACTTC
CASSQGEEETQYF
>TRBJ2-7|TRBV20-1|-|TRBD1
TGCAGTGCTAGAGATCAGGGGGCTAGAGAGCAGTACTTC
CSARDQGAREQYF
>TRBJ2-7|TRBV11-2|many|-
TGTGCCAGCAGCGCCGCGTCGTACGAGCAGTACTTC
CASSAASYEQYF
>TRBJ1-1|TRBV18|-|-
TGTGCCAGCTCACCACCGTCAACGGCAAACACTGAAGCTTTCTTT
CASSPPSTANTEAFF
>TRBJ1-6|TRBV28|few|-
TGTGCCAGCAGCCCGACGGACAATTATAATTCACCCCTCCACTTT
CASSPTDNYNSPLHF
>TRBJ1-6|TRBV27|many|-
TGTGCCAGCAGCACGTCCCGTGGGACGCCCCTCCACTTT
CASSTSRGTPLHF
>TRBJ1-2|TRBV10-3|many|TRBD1
TGTGCCACAGGAGGACAGGATACTGAGGCTAACTATGGCTACACCTTC
CATGGQDTEANYGYTF
>TRBJ2-5|TRBV20-1|many|TRBD2
TGCAGTGCTAGGGATACTAGCGGGGGGGCCGGAGAGACCCAGTACTTC
CSARDTSGGAGETQYF
>TRBJ2-7|TRBV7-6|-|-
TGTGCCAGCAGCTCCCCTGGAGGGGGGATAAACGAGCAGTACTTC
CASSSPGGGINEQYF
>TRBJ1-3|TRBV12-3/TRBV12-4|many|-
TGTGCCAGCGTTGAAAATCTTGCCGGAAACACCATATATTTT
CASVENLAGNTIYF
>TRBJ2-5|TRBV2|many|TRBD2
TGTGCCAGCAGCGGGACTAGCGGGGAAGAGACCCAGTACTTC
CASSGTSGEETQYF
>TRBJ2-7|TRBV13|many|-
TGTGCCAGCAGCCCCGCGTCGGGCGGCGAGCAGTACTTC
CASSPASGGEQYF